The entry below describes one T cell receptor (beta chain). This sample was taken from a study of OX40 agonist ivuxolimab in advanced cancers. Produced via immunoSEQ multiplex PCR; TCRdb's table is partial and in-frame only. Of 55,000 to 75,000 clones listed, around 82% are singletons. Germline V gene lookup returns CDR1 KGHSH and CDR2 LQKENI. The CDR3 is 14 residues long. Losses at the gene ends were 3 bases for V and 11 bases for J; bases not matched to a gene: 10. The source material was CD4+ or CD8+ T cells sorted from blood, sampled in a trial of the OX40 agonist ivuxolimab. The source of this sequence is an adult with an advanced solid tumor such as melanoma, head and neck, liver or kidney cancer. The rearrangement links TRBV18 to TRBJ1-1; 9 nucleotides align to TRBD1. CDR3: CASSPPGQGSGAFF. The DNA for the CDR3 is TGTGCCAGCTCACCCCCGGGACAGGGATCAGGCGCTTTCTTT.